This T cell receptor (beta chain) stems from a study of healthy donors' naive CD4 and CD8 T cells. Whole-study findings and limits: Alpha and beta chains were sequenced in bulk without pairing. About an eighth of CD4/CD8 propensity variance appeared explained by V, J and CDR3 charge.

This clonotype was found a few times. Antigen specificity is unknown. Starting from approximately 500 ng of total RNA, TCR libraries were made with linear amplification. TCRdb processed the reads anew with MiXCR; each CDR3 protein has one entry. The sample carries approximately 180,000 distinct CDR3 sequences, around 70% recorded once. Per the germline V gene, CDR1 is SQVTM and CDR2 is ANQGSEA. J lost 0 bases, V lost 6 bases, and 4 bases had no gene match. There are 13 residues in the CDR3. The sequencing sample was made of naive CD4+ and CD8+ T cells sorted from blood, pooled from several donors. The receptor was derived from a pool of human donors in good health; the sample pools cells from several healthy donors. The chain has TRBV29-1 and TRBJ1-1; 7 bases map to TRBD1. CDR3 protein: CSVRQGMNTEAFF. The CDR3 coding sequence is TGCAGCGTGAGACAGGGAATGAACACTGAAGCTTTCTTT. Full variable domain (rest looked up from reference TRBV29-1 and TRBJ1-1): SAVISQKPSRDICQRGTSLTIQCQVDSQVTMMFWYRQQPGQSLTLIATANQGSEATYESGFVIDKFPISRPNLTFSTLTVSNMSPEDSSIYLCSVRQGMNTEAFFGQGTRLTVV.